The rows below give T cell receptor beta chains drawn from one sample of a study of breast tumors, draining lymph nodes, adjacent tissues. Each CDR3 protein gets one entry after TCRdb re-called the multiplex PCR reads with MiXCR. The data hold 13,000 or so distinct CDR3 sequences, with 50% observed a single time. Sequencing used tumor-adjacent breast tissue. These receptors all stem from a female donor with breast cancer. Some clones in this sample may be carry-over from other donors' samples. The CDR3 runs from the conserved cysteine through the conserved F or W. Clone size is shown for a subset of rows, as once, few, many or a class of expanded clone.

j_call,v_call,clone_size,cdr3_aa
TRBJ2-2,TRBV6-1,NA,CASSLSGTSATGELFF
TRBJ2-7,TRBV5-1,NA,CASSFYICSANRDQSYEQYF
TRBJ2-3,TRBV9,NA,CASTPVGGAHTQYF
TRBJ2-1,TRBV7-2,NA,CASSLGGGEFF
TRBJ2-3,TRBV15,many,CATSRDFTDTQYF
TRBJ1-4,TRBV7-9,NA,CASSTQTGLEEKLFF
TRBJ2-2,TRBV3-1,few,CASSQDPRRFANTGELFF
TRBJ1-5,TRBV5-5,medium-sized,CASRVGLNSNQPQHF
TRBJ2-1,TRBV9,NA,CASSVNSVLKLLNEQFF
TRBJ2-7,TRBV2,few,CASSEQGYEQYF
TRBJ2-5,TRBV19,NA,CASSINRGQGETQYF
TRBJ2-2,TRBV5-6,NA,CASSLGVWDTGELFF
TRBJ1-2,TRBV20-1,NA,CSASRDSYGYTF
TRBJ1-3,TRBV7-9,medium-sized,CASSAGQGAYTIYF
TRBJ2-7,TRBV28,many,CASSLIPPASGRPYEQYF
TRBJ1-2,TRBV20-1,once,CSARGGYTF
TRBJ2-7,TRBV11-3,NA,CASSLWSGGLSSYEQYF
TRBJ2-1,TRBV20-1,few,CSAPLSGRGHNEQFF
TRBJ2-1,TRBV7-8,medium-sized,CASSLKTSGRPNEQFF
TRBJ2-7,TRBV20-1,NA,CSVRSGGLHTYEQYF
TRBJ1-2,TRBV27,few,CASSATGRNYGYTF
TRBJ2-7,TRBV7-8,few,CASSLVQGPSYEQYF
TRBJ1-3,TRBV7-2,once,CASSLAASGNTIYF
TRBJ2-7,TRBV5-5,NA,CASRGQSSYEQYF
TRBJ2-1,TRBV12-3/TRBV12-4,many,CASSDTGGGNEQFF
TRBJ2-1,TRBV20-1,once,CSASGRASCNERFF
TRBJ1-5,TRBV9,NA,CASSVGQYSNQPQHF
TRBJ1-4,TRBV7-8,NA,CASSLGTRNEKLFF
TRBJ1-2,TRBV28,NA,CASSVSGTSSGGYTF
TRBJ1-4,TRBV5-1,few,CASSFGGGGEKLFF
TRBJ1-4,TRBV6-1,NA,CASSFGQGGEKLFF
TRBJ2-1,TRBV20-1,many,CSARGLGKRSYNEQFF
TRBJ1-5,TRBV10-1,many,CASSEWREKGNQPQHF
TRBJ2-3,TRBV10-2,NA,CASSDGGGLGTTDTQYF
TRBJ2-3,TRBV19,many,CASSTLAGTQYF
TRBJ2-1,TRBV7-6,NA,CASSLGSMSSYNEQFF
TRBJ2-5,TRBV25-1,NA,CASTTSGTPVF